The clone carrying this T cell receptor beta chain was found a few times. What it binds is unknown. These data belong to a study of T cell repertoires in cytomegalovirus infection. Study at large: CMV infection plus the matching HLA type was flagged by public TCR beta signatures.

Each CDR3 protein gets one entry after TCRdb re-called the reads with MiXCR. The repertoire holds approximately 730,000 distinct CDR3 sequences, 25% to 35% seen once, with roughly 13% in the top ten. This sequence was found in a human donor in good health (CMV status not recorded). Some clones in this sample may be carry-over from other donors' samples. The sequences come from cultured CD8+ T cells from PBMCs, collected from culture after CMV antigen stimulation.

CDR3: CASHRQDSLYYGYTF. Written as DNA, the CDR3 is TGTGCCAGCCATCGACAGGACAGCCTATACTATGGCTACACCTTC. This chain joins TRBV7-9 and TRBJ1-2; D possibly corresponds to TRBD1 (6 bases). Trimming removed 8 bases from V and 3 bases from J, with 19 bases in between. The CDR3 spans 15 residues. Germline V gene lookup returns CDR1 SEHNR and CDR2 FQNEAQ (reference sequence).